The 30 T cell receptor beta chains given below trace back to one sample, sequenced in a study of radiation and T cells in renal cell carcinoma. Sequencing used immunoSEQ multiplex PCR; TCRdb keeps in-frame clones, though not all of them. The repertoire holds roughly 130,000 clones, with roughly four fifths as singletons. The time point: blood 2 weeks post-SBRT. The treatment: 15 Gy SBRT to primary tumor, nephrectomy 4 weeks later. The material sequenced was blood, taken from a patient whose treatment included radiotherapy and nephrectomy. The receptor source for this set is a woman aged 60-75 years with renal cell carcinoma.

This rearrangement joins TRBV6-5 to TRBJ2-5, with 12 bases aligning to TRBD1. Germline CDR1 and CDR2: MNHEY and SVGAGI. The CDR3 extends over 14 amino acids. Trimming removed 7 bases from V and 6 bases from J; junction bases left unmatched: 6. CDR3 coding DNA: TGTGCCAGCATACCGGGACAGGGGGCCAAGACCCAGTACTTC. This encodes CASIPGQGAKTQYF.

The CDR3 reads CASSDGRVGTDTQYF. CDR3 coding DNA: TGTGCCAGCAGTGATGGGAGGGTGGGCACAGATACGCAGTATTTT. The rearrangement uses TRBV6-1 and TRBJ2-3; 7 bases fit TRBD2. Germline V gene data show CDR1 as MNHNS and CDR2 as SASEGT. CDR3 length: 15 amino acids. J gave up 1 base and V 3 bases, and 4 bases lay outside the gene matches.

The chain has TRBV5-1 and TRBJ2-5; TRBD2 agrees at 8 bases. The CDR3 sequence is 15 residues long. With V trimmed by 0 bases and J by 5 bases, 6 bases remained unmatched. In germline, CDR1 is SGHRS, CDR2 YFSETQ. The CDR3 is CASSLGSGGAETQYF. In DNA form, the CDR3 reads TGCGCCAGCAGCTTGGGCAGCGGGGGCGCGGAGACCCAGTACTTC.

The J gene is TRBJ2-5, the V gene TRBV25-1, with 7 bases aligning to TRBD1. V lost 0 bases and J lost 5; bases outside the gene matches: 6. CDR1 and CDR2 from the germline V gene are MGHDK and SYGVNS. The CDR3 has 15 residues. The CDR3 spells CASSEYGRGKETQYF. The CDR3 DNA reads TGTGCCAGCAGTGAATACGGCAGGGGGAAGGAGACCCAGTACTTC.

The chain combines TRBV5-4 with TRBJ2-3; 7 bases are shared with TRBD2. The CDR3 is made up of 13 amino acids. The V gene's germline CDR1 is SGHNT and CDR2 YYREEE (reference sequence). DNA of the CDR3: TGTGGCGGGGGTTGCCCGCACACAGATACGCAGTATTTT. Amino acids: CGGGCPHTDTQYF.

J is TRBJ1-2 and V is TRBV7-6; tentatively, D is TRBD1 (6 bases). The CDR3 length is 15 residues. The germline CDR1 and CDR2 sequences are SGHVS and FNYEAQ. Trimming stripped 5 bases from V and 8 bases from J, with 21 bases between. For the CDR3, the DNA is TGTGCCAGCAGCCTAGGACAGCTATCGCATTTCGGCTACACCTTC. It codes for CASSLGQLSHFGYTF. The variable domain in full, completed from reference TRBV7-6 and TRBJ1-2, reads GAGVSQSPRYKVTKRGQDVALRCDPISGHVSLYWYRQALGQGPEFLTYFNYEAQQDKSGLPNDRFSAERPEGSISTLTIQRTEQRDSAMYRCASSLGQLSHFGYTFGSGTRLTVV.

V usage is TRBV9 and J usage is TRBJ1-2; unclear D gene. This CDR3 spans 17 amino acids. Trimming removed 5 bases at V and 4 bases at J, with 24 bases between. Germline V lookup: CDR1 SGDLS, CDR2 YYNGEE. Written as DNA, the CDR3 is TGTGCCAGCAGGGGAGGACCGTCTACGAGCCGGGGCTATGGCTACACCTTC. Protein sequence: CASRGGPSTSRGYGYTF.

The chain recombines TRBV19 with TRBJ1-2, with unresolved D. Deletions cut 7 bases from V and 3 bases from J, with 18 bases between. Germline V lookup: CDR1 LNHDA, CDR2 SQIVND (reference sequence). This CDR3 spans 15 amino acids. The DNA of the CDR3 is TGTGCCAGTAAGGGAGGCGTCGGACCCTACTATGGCTACACCTTC. Protein sequence: CASKGGVGPYYGYTF.

This sequence joins TRBV6-5 and TRBJ1-1; D is undetermined. This CDR3 region has 15 residues. Trimming left V 0 bases short and J 0 bases short, with 8 bases between. Germline-derived CDR1 and CDR2 are MNHEY and SVGAGI. CDR3 sequence: CASSYSASMNTEAFF. The CDR3 DNA is TGTGCCAGCAGTTACTCGGCCAGCATGAACACTGAAGCTTTCTTT.

CDR3 nucleotide sequence: TGTGCCAGTAGTATAGACGCCGGGACAGGGGACTTGGATAATTCACCCCTCCACTTT. It codes for CASSIDAGTGDLDNSPLHF. V and J are TRBV19 and TRBJ1-6; 10 bases line up with TRBD1. CDR1 and CDR2 from the germline V gene are LNHDA and SQIVND (reference sequence). V trimming: 0 bases; J trimming: 5 bases; junction bases outside the gene matches: 10. The CDR3 runs 19 residues.

The rearrangement joins TRBV7-2 to TRBJ1-5; no firm D call. The germline V gene encodes CDR1 SGHTA and CDR2 FQGNSA. V lost 1 base to trimming and J lost 0 bases, with 16 bases between them. The CDR3 contains 18 residues. The CDR3 nucleotides read TGTGCCAGCAGCTTAGTTGGCGACTACCGTTATAGCAATCAGCCCCAGCATTTT. This codes for CASSLVGDYRYSNQPQHF.

This rearrangement joins TRBV6-5 to TRBJ1-1, with D unclear. The V and J ends lost 0 bases and 8 bases respectively, with 7 bases between them. The CDR3 sequence is 12 residues long. CDR1 and CDR2 from the germline V gene are MNHEY and SVGAGI. The CDR3 reads CASSYSPGEAFF. CDR3 coding DNA: TGTGCCAGCAGTTACTCCCCGGGGGAAGCTTTCTTT.

The V and J genes are TRBV27 and TRBJ2-2; D tentatively reads TRBD1 or TRBD2 (6 bases each). The CDR3 sequence is 14 residues long. Germline assignment: CDR1 MNHEY and CDR2 SMNVEV (reference sequence). Between the trimmed V and J ends, which lost 5 bases and 1 base, there was a span of 8 bases. DNA for the CDR3: TGTGCCAGCAGTGGGGGGCGGAACACCGGGGAGCTGTTTTTT. Translated, it gives CASSGGRNTGELFF.

This chain connects TRBV27 to TRBJ2-2; possibly TRBD2 for D (6 bases). Germline CDR1 and CDR2: MNHEY and SMNVEV (reference sequence). V was clipped by 3 bases and J by 1 base, with 9 bases between them. This CDR3 has 15 amino acids. The CDR3: CASSFRGVNTGELFF. The CDR3 nucleotides read TGTGCCAGCAGTTTTCGCGGGGTGAACACCGGGGAGCTGTTTTTT.

V usage is TRBV28 and J usage is TRBJ1-5; perhaps TRBD1 as D (5 bases). CDR1 is MDHEN, CDR2 SYDVKM, per germline. The CDR3 has 14 residues. V was pared by 4 bases and J by 7 bases, with 14 bases between. This CDR3 is CASSSHQGYQPQHF. Here the CDR3 DNA reads TGTGCCAGCAGTTCCCACCAGGGCTACCAGCCCCAGCATTTT.

This clone was counted once. This rearrangement joins TRBV6-5 to TRBJ2-5; TRBD2 is a possible D gene (6 bases). V gave up 0 bases and J gave up 2 bases, with 10 bases separating them. Germline loops: CDR1 MNHEY, CDR2 SVGAGI. The CDR3 covers 15 residues. The CDR3 sequence: CASSYSGGIQETQYF. In nucleotides, the CDR3 is TGTGCCAGCAGTTACTCGGGCGGGATTCAAGAGACCCAGTACTTC.

This chain joins TRBV21-1 and TRBJ2-1. TRBV21-1 is flagged as a pseudogene. CDR3 length: 19 residues. CDR3 in DNA: TGTGCCAGCAGCAAAAGGACCGAGACGGGTTGTAGCTCCTACAATGAGCAGTTCTTC. Protein: CASSKRTETGCSSYNEQFF.

The CDR3 protein is CASSSPGTGSDTQYF. DNA for the CDR3: TGCGCCAGCAGTTCTCCCGGGACAGGGTCCGATACGCAGTATTTT. This rearrangement joins TRBV10-1 to TRBJ2-3; 9 bases are shared with TRBD1. V was pared by 5 bases and J by 6 bases, with 9 bases of the junction left unmatched. The CDR3 runs 15 residues. The V gene's germline CDR1 is WNHNN and CDR2 SYGVQD (reference sequence).

The chain links TRBV29-1 to TRBJ1-2; TRBD1 might be the D (5 bases). This CDR3 spans 13 amino acids. Trimming stripped 3 bases from V and 3 bases from J, with 11 bases between. Looked up from germline, CDR1 is SQVTM and CDR2 is ANQGSEA. As DNA, the CDR3 is TGCAGCGTTGATGCCCAGGGAGACTATGGCTACACCTTC. Translated: CSVDAQGDYGYTF.

V usage is TRBV18 and J usage is TRBJ1-1; D gene ambiguous. Trimming left V 2 bases short and J 5 bases short, with 15 bases between. This CDR3 has 15 amino acids. CDR1 and CDR2 from the germline V gene are KGHSH and LQKENI. The chain's CDR3 is CASSPIRDVTTEAFF. DNA of the CDR3: TGTGCCAGCTCACCAATAAGAGATGTAACAACTGAAGCTTTCTTT.

J is TRBJ2-6 and V is TRBV2; TRBD1 aligns across 8 bases. The CDR3 has 15 amino acids. Germline V gene sequence: CDR1 SNHLY, CDR2 FYNNEI. V dropped 4 bases and J dropped 6; count of bases not matched to a gene: 5. CDR3 sequence: CASSVTGGTANVLTF. The CDR3 DNA reads as TGTGCCAGCAGTGTTACAGGGGGAACGGCCAACGTCCTGACTTTC. Looking up the rest from reference TRBV2 and TRBJ2-6 gives the full variable domain: EPEVTQTPSHQVTQMGQEVILRCVPISNHLYFYWYRQILGQKVEFLVSFYNNEISEKSEIFDDQFSVERPDGSNFTLKIRSTKLEDSAMYFCASSVTGGTANVLTFGAGSRLTVL.

This rearrangement joins TRBV5-6 to TRBJ2-1, with D maybe TRBD2 (5 bases). CDR1 SGHDT and CDR2 YYEEEE come from the germline V gene. Trimming removed 5 bases at V and 2 bases at J, with 17 bases between. The CDR3 contains 16 residues. CDR3 bases: TGTGCCAGCAGTGGCTGGACTGGCTCGGCCTACAATGAGCAGTTCTTC. As protein: CASSGWTGSAYNEQFF.

This clone has at least ten counts. The V call is TRBV9, the J call TRBJ1-3; weak D call: TRBD1 (5 bases). The CDR3 contains 13 residues. The germline V gene encodes CDR1 SGDLS and CDR2 YYNGEE. Trimming cost V 5 bases and J 8 bases, with 14 bases left between them. The CDR3 here is CASSGQVGDTIYF. DNA of the CDR3: TGTGCCAGCAGTGGTCAGGTGGGGGACACCATATATTTT.

In its sample, this clone was seen a few times. The chain carries TRBV7-8 and TRBJ2-7, with 7 bases that match TRBD1. CDR1 SGHVS and CDR2 FQNEAQ come from the germline V gene. V lost 0 bases to trimming and J lost 6 bases; unmatched junction nucleotides: 2. This CDR3 has 13 amino acids. DNA of the CDR3: TGTGCCAGCAGCTTAGCAAACAGGGGCGAGCAGTACTTC. It is translated as CASSLANRGEQYF. Full variable domain (outside the CDR3, taken from reference TRBV7-8 and TRBJ2-7): GAGVSQSPRYKVAKRGQDVALRCDPISGHVSLFWYQQALGQGPEFLTYFQNEAQLDKSGLPSDRFFAERPEGSVSTLKIQRTQQEDSAVYLCASSLANRGEQYFGPGTRLTVT.

The sample holds a few counts of this clone. This chain connects TRBV5-1 to TRBJ1-1; D is ambiguous. Germline CDR1 is SGHRS and CDR2 is YFSETQ. This CDR3 has 14 amino acids. With 1 base removed from V and 1 base from J, the gap between germline ends came to 8 bases. The CDR3 reads CASSLTGTNTEAFF. DNA for the CDR3: TGCGCCAGCAGCTTGACGGGAACGAACACTGAAGCTTTCTTT.

The genes are TRBV25-1 and TRBJ2-7; possible D gene TRBD2, 5 bases. There are 16 residues in the CDR3. From germline, CDR1 is MGHDK and CDR2 SYGVNS. The V gene lost 4 bases and the J gene lost 2 bases, with 18 bases spanning the gap. Here the CDR3 reads CASSGVTAAEPYEQYF. CDR3 coding DNA: TGTGCCAGCAGTGGAGTAACAGCAGCGGAACCCTACGAGCAGTACTTC.

This chain links TRBV27 with TRBJ1-1; maybe TRBD1 (5 bases). CDR1 is MNHEY and CDR2 is SMNVEV in the germline V gene (reference sequence). V was cut by 4 bases and J by 4 bases, with 16 bases left in between. The length of the CDR3 is 15 residues. CDR3 nucleotides: TGTGCCAGCAGTTCCCGACTAGGGGCTGGCACTGAAGCTTTCTTT. As protein: CASSSRLGAGTEAFF.

The rearrangement joins TRBV30 to TRBJ1-1; TRBD1 is a possible D gene (6 bases). The CDR3 loop spans 13 amino acids. Between the trimmed V and J ends, which lost 1 base and 5 bases, there was a span of 11 bases. Per the germline V gene, CDR1 is GTSNPN and CDR2 is SVGIG (reference sequence). This CDR3 is CAWSGQGLTEAFF. In DNA, the CDR3 is TGTGCCTGGAGTGGGCAGGGGTTAACTGAAGCTTTCTTT.

The genes are TRBV5-5 and TRBJ1-1, with 7 positions matching TRBD1. The V gene end was trimmed by 3 bases and the J gene end by 10 bases; junction bases not matched to a gene: 12. This CDR3 spans 14 amino acids. Germline V gives CDR1 SGHKS, CDR2 YYEKEE (reference sequence). The CDR3 DNA sequence: TGTGCCAGCAGCTGGGGGGATGACAGGGCCCGAGCTTTCTTT. Residues: CASSWGDDRARAFF.

The chain is built from TRBV19 and TRBJ1-1; no clear D. V was pared by 7 bases and J by 1 base, with 10 bases between. The CDR3 consists of 13 residues. The germline gives CDR1 LNHDA, CDR2 SQIVND (reference sequence). CDR3: CASMRVPNTEAFF. The CDR3 bases are TGTGCCAGTATGCGGGTGCCGAACACTGAAGCTTTCTTT. Combining the CDR3 with reference TRBV19 and TRBJ1-1 gives the whole variable domain DGGITQSPKYLFRKEGQNVTLSCEQNLNHDAMYWYRQDPGQGLRLIYYSQIVNDFQKGDIAEGYSVSREKKESFPLTVTSAQKNPTAFYLCASMRVPNTEAFFGQGTRLTVV.